The 14 T cell receptor beta chains presented below share a single source sample, sequenced in a study of blood T cell repertoires in COVID-19. Repertoires were generated with immunoSEQ multiplex PCR, while TCRdb's copy carries only in-frame clones and drops some. The sample holds approximately 69,000 clones, 86% seen once. Sequences were obtained from peripheral blood. These receptors originate from a human donor in a cohort sampled during active COVID-19.

The chain joins TRBV19 to TRBJ1-2; no definite D call. CDR3 size: 12 residues. Germline V gene lookup returns CDR1 LNHDA and CDR2 SQIVND (reference sequence). The V gene lost 9 bases and the J gene lost 1 base, with 9 bases spanning the gap. The CDR3 DNA sequence: TGTGCCAGCCGGGAGGATAACTATGGCTACACCTTC. It encodes CASREDNYGYTF.

The chain is built from TRBV11-2 and TRBJ2-5; the match to TRBD2 covers 8 bases. V was pared by 1 base and J by 2 bases, with 3 bases of the junction left unmatched. CDR1 and CDR2 from the germline V gene are SGHAT and FQNNGV. The CDR3 has 15 amino acids. CDR3 residues: CASSLGGGGQETQYF. The CDR3 DNA reads TGTGCCAGCAGCTTAGGTGGCGGGGGGCAAGAGACCCAGTACTTC.

The chain has TRBV5-5 and TRBJ1-2; the match to TRBD1 covers 10 bases. Germline CDR1 SGHKS, CDR2 YYEKEE (reference sequence). The CDR3 spans 14 residues. V was clipped by 4 bases and J by 4 bases; unmatched bases: 4. The CDR3 loop is CASSPGTGAYGYTF. CDR3 nucleotide sequence: TGTGCCAGCAGCCCCGGGACAGGGGCCTATGGCTACACCTTC.

The chain employs TRBV4-1 and TRBJ2-3; no definite D call. The germline gives CDR1 MGHRA, CDR2 YSYEKL. Trimming removed 0 bases from V and 11 bases from J, with 18 bases in between. The CDR3 sequence is 15 residues long. The CDR3 coding sequence is TGCGCCAGCAGCCAAGAAACCCTAGAGGTGATCAAGCAGTATTTT. It is translated as CASSQETLEVIKQYF.

This sequence joins TRBV5-4 and TRBJ2-7, with 7 bases matching TRBD1. CDR3 size: 16 residues. V lost 4 bases, J lost 4 bases, and 14 bases stayed unmatched. Germline CDR1 reads SGHNT; CDR2 reads YYREEE (reference sequence). As DNA, the CDR3 is TGTGCCAGCAGCCCGAGACCGGGACAGCCATTTTACGAGCAGTACTTC. This translates into CASSPRPGQPFYEQYF.

The chain employs TRBV6-6 and TRBJ1-3; TRBD1 aligns across 7 bases. CDR1 is MNHNY, CDR2 SVGAGI, per germline (reference sequence). The CDR3 has 16 amino acids. Trimming at V came to 5 bases and at J to 4 bases, leaving 11 bases not matched to a gene. For the CDR3, the DNA is TGTGCCAGCAGTCCCCTCGGGACAGAACCAGGAAACACCATATATTTT. Translated, it gives CASSPLGTEPGNTIYF.

The chain employs TRBV27 and TRBJ2-3; TRBD2 matches 11 bases. This CDR3 has 17 residues. V was pared by 0 bases and J by 4 bases, with 6 bases of the junction left unmatched. Per the germline V gene, CDR1 is MNHEY and CDR2 is SMNVEV (reference sequence). The CDR3 sequence is CASSLSLSGGAPDTQYF. CDR3 sequence (DNA): TGTGCCAGCAGTTTATCCCTTAGCGGGGGGGCCCCAGATACGCAGTATTTT.

The chain combines TRBV7-8 with TRBJ2-1; 8 nucleotides match TRBD2. Losses at the gene ends were 5 bases for V and 9 bases for J; bases not matched to a gene: 12. The germline V gene encodes CDR1 SGHVS and CDR2 FQNEAQ. The CDR3 runs to 15 residues. CDR3 in amino acids: CASSTLYISGAEQFF. Written as DNA, the CDR3 is TGTGCCAGCAGCACCCTATATATTAGCGGGGCTGAGCAGTTCTTC.

This clone was counted a single time. CDR3 loop: CAISVQFQEGEQYF. The CDR3 nucleotides read TGTGCCATCAGTGTACAATTTCAGGAGGGCGAGCAGTACTTC. This chain joins TRBV10-3 and TRBJ2-7; D may be TRBD2 (6 bases). Trimming cost V 4 bases and J 6 bases, with 16 bases left between them. CDR3 length: 14 residues. The germline V gene encodes CDR1 ENHRY and CDR2 SYGVKD.

This clone has just one count. The chain joins TRBV2 to TRBJ2-3; no clear D. The germline V gene encodes CDR1 SNHLY and CDR2 FYNNEI. V lost 5 bases and J lost 5, with 14 bases in between. The CDR3 spans 14 residues. CDR3 nucleotide sequence: TGTGCCAGCAGTTTTAGCCAACCCGGAGATACGCAGTATTTT. Its translation: CASSFSQPGDTQYF.

This clone showed up just a few times. V gene TRBV3-1 (or the pseudogene TRBV3-2) combines with J gene TRBJ2-2; possibly TRBD1 for D (6 bases). Germline CDR1 LGHDT, CDR2 YNNKEL (reference sequence). Trimming stripped 4 bases from V and 6 bases from J, with 15 bases between. This CDR3 comprises 15 residues. In nucleotides, the CDR3 is TGTGCCAGCAGCCGCCTCCTGCAGGGGCCCGGGGAGCTGTTTTTT. Its translation: CASSRLLQGPGELFF.

This clone was observed once. The chain recombines TRBV28 with TRBJ1-2; TRBD1 matches 11 bases. The J segment lost 4 bases and the V segment lost 7 bases, leaving 5 bases of the junction unmatched. The CDR3 is 14 amino acids. The germline CDR1 and CDR2 sequences are MDHEN and SYDVKM. The CDR3 DNA sequence: TGTGCCAGCATTGCCGGGACAGGGGGCTATGGCTACACCTTC. Amino acid sequence: CASIAGTGGYGYTF.

This clone was counted a single time. The genes are TRBV15 and TRBJ1-2; D remains unclear. The CDR3 length is 14 residues. Looked up from germline, CDR1 is LNHNV and CDR2 is YYDKDF (reference sequence). With 0 bases removed from V and 4 bases from J, the gap between germline ends came to 9 bases. The CDR3, as DNA: TGTGCCACCAGCAGAGATAGCCAGCCCTATGGCTACACCTTC. Amino acids: CATSRDSQPYGYTF.

The V gene is TRBV28, the J gene TRBJ2-2; maybe TRBD2 (6 bases). CDR3 size: 16 residues. V shed 4 bases and J shed 1 base, with 13 bases lying between them. CDR1 and CDR2 (germline): MDHEN, SYDVKM. CDR3 DNA sequence: TGTGCCAGCAGTTCCCCGGGGCGGGGGAACACCGGGGAGCTGTTTTTT. Amino acids: CASSSPGRGNTGELFF. The full variable domain, in which reference TRBV28 and TRBJ2-2 provide the parts outside the CDR3, is DVKVTQSSRYLVKRTGEKVFLECVQDMDHENMFWYRQDPGLGLRLIYFSYDVKMKEKGDIPEGYSVSREKKERFSLILESASTNQTSMYLCASSSPGRGNTGELFFGEGSRLTVL.